Listed here are 14 T cell receptor beta chains from one sample, sequenced in a study of T cell responses to AZD1222 COVID-19 vaccine. Using immunoSEQ multiplex PCR, the repertoire was profiled, and TCRdb retains in-frame clones only, with some absent. The sample contains 120,000 or so clones, 92% of which appear only once. The material sequenced was peripheral blood, taken 28 days after the second AZD1222 dose. These receptors originate from an adult who received the AZD1222 COVID-19 vaccine.

This chain uses TRBV5-5 with TRBJ2-3, with a weak D call TRBD2 (6 bases). The CDR3 runs to 15 residues. V was clipped by 4 bases and J by 6 bases, with 18 bases between them. Per germline, CDR1 SGHKS and CDR2 YYEKEE (reference sequence). The CDR3, as DNA: TGTGCCAGCAGCCCCCCCGGAGGGAAGGGTGATACGCAGTATTTT. Residues: CASSPPGGKGDTQYF.

The chain couples TRBV5-1 to TRBJ2-1; D not certain. Germline-derived CDR1 and CDR2 are SGHRS and YFSETQ. V was shortened by 5 bases and J by 5 bases, with 5 bases between the two germline ends. This CDR3 has 11 residues. The CDR3 loop is CASSANNEQFF. Written as DNA, the CDR3 is TGCGCCAGCAGTGCAAACAATGAGCAGTTCTTC.

In its sample, this clone was seen once. This chain uses TRBV12-3 or TRBV12-4 with TRBJ1-6, with D hard to call. There are 13 residues in the CDR3. V shed 3 bases and J shed 5 bases, with 5 bases lying between them. CDR3 nucleotides: TGTGCCAGCAGTTTCCAGCATAATTCACCCCTCCACTTT. This translates into CASSFQHNSPLHF.

The chain uses TRBV5-1 and TRBJ2-7, with TRBD2 as a possible D gene (5 bases). The V gene's germline CDR1 is SGHRS and CDR2 YFSETQ. The CDR3 spans 13 residues. The V end lost 10 bases, the J end lost 7 bases, and 21 bases lay between the germline ends. CDR3 sequence: CASMGSVSGEQYF. CDR3 bases: TGCGCCTCGATGGGGTCCGTATCGGGGGAGCAGTACTTC.

V is TRBV15 and J is TRBJ1-2; a possible D gene is TRBD1 (6 bases). V lost 3 bases and J 6 bases, leaving 14 bases between the germline ends. Germline CDR1 and CDR2: LNHNV and YYDKDF (reference sequence). The CDR3 sequence is 14 residues long. CDR3 sequence reads: CATSSSRGRDGYTF. The DNA for the CDR3 is TGTGCCACCAGCAGTAGCAGGGGCCGGGATGGCTACACCTTC. Full variable domain (missing parts from reference TRBV15 and TRBJ1-2): DAMVIQNPRYQVTQFGKPVTLSCSQTLNHNVMYWYQQKSSQAPKLLFHYYDKDFNNEADTPDNFQSRRPNTSFCFLDIRSPGLGDTAMYLCATSSSRGRDGYTFGSGTRLTVV.

This clone was recorded only once. The chain couples TRBV6-5 to TRBJ1-4; D not certain. Germline assignment: CDR1 MNHEY and CDR2 SVGAGI. The V end lost 7 bases, the J end lost 8 bases, and 14 bases lay between the germline ends. The CDR3 sequence is 13 residues long. CDR3 protein: CASTYGFSEKLFF. The CDR3 DNA is TGTGCCAGCACCTACGGGTTCTCCGAAAAACTGTTTTTT.

The J gene is TRBJ1-2, the V gene TRBV5-1; 7 bases match TRBD1. Trimming removed 3 bases from V and 7 bases from J; junction bases left unmatched: 12. Germline V gene sequence: CDR1 SGHRS, CDR2 YFSETQ. The CDR3 has 15 amino acids. CDR3 DNA sequence: TGCGCCAGCAGCTCGCCGGAACAGGGGTTTGCTGGCTACACCTTC. Its translation: CASSSPEQGFAGYTF.

The rearrangement uses TRBV6-1 and TRBJ1-2; D is ambiguous. The V end was cut by 3 bases, the J end by 0 bases, with 11 bases between. Germline loops: CDR1 MNHNS, CDR2 SASEGT. This CDR3 comprises 15 residues. The CDR3 coding sequence is TGTGCCAGCAGTGAGGACGGCTACACTAACTATGGCTACACCTTC. Residues: CASSEDGYTNYGYTF.

V gene TRBV19 combines with J gene TRBJ2-2; 9 positions agree with TRBD2. Germline V gene lookup returns CDR1 LNHDA and CDR2 SQIVND (reference sequence). Trimming cost V 6 bases and J 2 bases; bases outside gene matches: 10. This CDR3 is 17 amino acids long. Here the CDR3 DNA reads TGTGCCAGTAGAGCGAGTAGCGGGGGCCTTAACACCGGGGAGCTGTTTTTT. As protein: CASRASSGGLNTGELFF.

The V gene is TRBV5-1, the J gene TRBJ1-3; 10 bases are shared with TRBD1. The germline V gene encodes CDR1 SGHRS and CDR2 YFSETQ. CDR3 length equals 15 residues. The trim removed 6 bases at V and 3 bases at J, leaving 6 bases unmatched. CDR3 amino acids: CASTPTGGVGNTIYF. Written as DNA, the CDR3 is TGCGCCAGCACACCGACAGGGGGCGTTGGAAACACCATATATTTT.

The CDR3, as DNA: TGCGCCAGCAGCTTGGGACAGGGCTGGGGCTACACCTTC. It encodes CASSLGQGWGYTF. The rearrangement joins TRBV5-1 to TRBJ1-2, with 7 positions matching TRBD1. CDR1 and CDR2 (germline): SGHRS, YFSETQ. This CDR3 comprises 13 residues. V shed 0 bases, J shed 8 bases, and the junction held 4 bases outside the gene matches. Variable domain in full (rest from reference TRBV5-1 and TRBJ1-2): KAGVTQTPRYLIKTRGQQVTLSCSPISGHRSVSWYQQTPGQGLQFLFEYFSETQRNKGNFPGRFSGRQFSNSRSEMNVSTLELGDSALYLCASSLGQGWGYTFGSGTRLTVV.

This clone was observed once. The J gene is TRBJ1-6, the V gene TRBV10-1; 8 nucleotides match TRBD1. After removal of 6 bases from V and 7 bases from J, the junction contained 5 bases not matched to a gene. Germline V CDR1 and CDR2: WNHNN, SYGVQD (reference sequence). This CDR3 has 14 amino acids. The CDR3 DNA follows: TGCGCCAGCAGGGATGACAGGGGCAATTCACCCCTCCACTTT. It translates to CASRDDRGNSPLHF.

The genes are TRBV3-1 (or the pseudogene TRBV3-2) and TRBJ1-6; 7 bases match TRBD1. The junction had 13 bases not matched to a gene; V was cut back by 3 bases and J by 8 bases. Germline CDR1 is LGHDT and CDR2 is YNNKEL (reference sequence). The CDR3 is made up of 17 amino acids. The DNA of the CDR3 is TGTGCCAGCAGCCAGGACGGGACAGCCATGGAATATTCACCCCTCCACTTT. As protein: CASSQDGTAMEYSPLHF.

This rearrangement joins TRBV28 to TRBJ2-1; 7 bases align to TRBD2. This CDR3 comprises 17 residues. V dropped 2 bases and J dropped 8; count of bases not matched to a gene: 15. Germline loops: CDR1 MDHEN, CDR2 SYDVKM. CDR3 bases: TGTGCCAGCAGTTTACCTCCCCGACTAGGCGGGAGCGATGAGCAGTTCTTC. The encoded protein is CASSLPPRLGGSDEQFF.